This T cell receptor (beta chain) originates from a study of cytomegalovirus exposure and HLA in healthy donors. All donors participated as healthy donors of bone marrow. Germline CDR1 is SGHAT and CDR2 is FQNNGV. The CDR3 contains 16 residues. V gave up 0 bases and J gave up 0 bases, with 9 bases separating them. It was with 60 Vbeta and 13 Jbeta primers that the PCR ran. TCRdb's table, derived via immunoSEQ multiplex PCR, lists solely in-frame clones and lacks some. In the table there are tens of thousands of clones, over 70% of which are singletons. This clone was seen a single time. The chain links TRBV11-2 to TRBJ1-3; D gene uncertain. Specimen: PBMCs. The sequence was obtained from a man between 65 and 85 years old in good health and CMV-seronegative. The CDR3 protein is CASSLDLASSGNTIYF. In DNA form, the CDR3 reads TGTGCCAGCAGCTTAGATCTGGCTTCCTCTGGAAACACCATATATTTT.